Presented here are 7 T cell receptor beta chains from one specimen sequenced in a study of T cells in women clearing cervical HPV infection. Clones were sequenced by immunoSEQ multiplex PCR, and TCRdb holds only the in-frame ones, with some missing. Listed are approximately 30,000 clones; about 3.5% falls within the top ten. The sample comprised blood buffy coat. These receptors came from a woman aged 18 to 69 with a cervical HPV16 infection that either progressed to CIN3+ or cleared (not recorded which).

The CDR3 loop is CASSGSGSGYEQYF. The DNA read from the CDR3 is TGTGCCAGCAGCGGTAGCGGGAGTGGGTACGAG. The chain joins TRBV5-4 to TRBJ2-7; 9 bases map to TRBD2. The CDR3 end is not reached by the read, which stops 3 residues before it; the germline J gene fills it in. The CDR3 contains 14 residues. CDR1 is SGHNT and CDR2 is YYREEE in the germline V gene (reference sequence). The ends lost 4 bases at V and 4 bases at J; junction bases unmatched: 6.

On this clone itself: The read stops 3 residues short of the end of the CDR3; the missing end is completed from the germline J gene. The chain has TRBV6-2 or TRBV6-3 and TRBJ2-7; 11 bases are a match to TRBD2. The CDR3 totals 15 residues. CDR1 MNHEY and CDR2 SVGEGT come from the germline V gene. V was pared by 4 bases and J by 3 bases, with 5 bases of the junction left unmatched. The covered CDR3 bases are TGTGCCAGCAGTTTCCGGGGGACTAGCGGCTACGAG. Protein sequence: CASSFRGTSGYE. Given in full, the CDR3 is CASSFRGTSGYEQYF.

Of note for this clone: The read ends 3 residues shy of where the CDR3 ends; the end is completed using the germline J gene. V and J are TRBV5-1 and TRBJ2-1, with 9 bases matching TRBD1. CDR3 length: 15 amino acids. CDR1 and CDR2 (germline): SGHRS, YFSETQ. V shed 4 bases and J 8 bases; nucleotides not matched to a gene: 10. The CDR3 bases that were read are TGCGCCAGCAGCACAGGGACAGGGTTACTGCATGAG. This gives the protein CASSTGTGLLHE. The whole CDR3 reads CASSTGTGLLHEQFF.

A word on this clone: From the germline J gene comes the end of the CDR3, since the read stops 3 residues before it. The chain combines TRBV7-9 with TRBJ1-2; unclear D gene. CDR3 length: 15 amino acids. CDR1 and CDR2 (germline): SEHNR, FQNEAQ (reference sequence). CDR3 sequence: CASSLREGSYNDYTF. The DNA read from the CDR3 is TGTGCCAGCAGCCTGCGGGAGGGCTCCTACAATGAC.

A word on this clone: Germline and junction disagree at one end, which may indicate a read error. The read comes to an end 3 residues before the CDR3 does, leaving the germline J gene to fill in the end. The chain uses TRBV30 and TRBJ2-3, with 7 bases lining up with TRBD1. This CDR3 spans 13 amino acids. Germline CDR1 is GTSNPN and CDR2 is SVGIG (reference sequence). The sequenced part of the CDR3 DNA is TGTGCCTGGAGTGTAGGGGGCGCAGAGACG. Translation: CAWSVGGAET. The full CDR3 sequence reads CAWSVGGAETQYF.

A remark on this clone: The read ends 3 residues shy of where the CDR3 ends; the end is completed using the germline J gene. This rearrangement joins TRBV29-1 to TRBJ1-1, with 9 bases aligning to TRBD1. Germline CDR1 is SQVTM and CDR2 is ANQGSEA. Germline trimming cut 7 bases from V and 2 bases from J; bases unmatched to any gene: 5. The CDR3 totals 13 residues. This CDR3 is CSAQQGANTEAFF. The sequenced CDR3 bases are TGCAGCGCCCAACAGGGGGCTAACACTGAA.

Concerning this clone: The read terminates 3 residues before the CDR3 end, so the remaining end is supplied by the germline J gene. The V call is TRBV28, the J call TRBJ1-2, with a possible D match to TRBD1 (6 bases). CDR3 length: 13 amino acids. Looked up from germline, CDR1 is MDHEN and CDR2 is SYDVKM. Deletions cut 7 bases from V and 4 bases from J, with 13 bases between. Partial CDR3 DNA: TGTGCCAGCACTCAGGGGATCGGCTATGGC. This sequence encodes CASTQGIGYG. Given in full, the CDR3 is CASTQGIGYGYTF.